Included here is one T cell receptor (beta chain) sequence, with context. Followed over time, Seattle patients had been enrolled while infection was active. Assay: immunoSEQ multiplex PCR; the TCRdb copy retains only in-frame clones and omits some. Seen here are about 200,000 clones, around four fifths observed once, and the top ten hold approximately 0.9%. The data belong to a study of blood T cell repertoires in COVID-19. The receptor comes from a man in his 60s with COVID-19, enrolled during active disease. Sequenced: peripheral blood.

The CDR3 reads CASSTTGTTSYEQYF. The CDR3 bases are TGTGCCAGCAGTACTACCGGGACAACCTCCTACGAGCAGTACTTC. The rearrangement links TRBV3-1 (or the pseudogene TRBV3-2) to TRBJ2-7; the D gene is possibly TRBD1 (6 bases). V was clipped by 6 bases and J by 0 bases, with 15 bases between them. The V gene's germline CDR1 is LGHDT and CDR2 YNNKEL (reference sequence). This CDR3 contains 15 residues.